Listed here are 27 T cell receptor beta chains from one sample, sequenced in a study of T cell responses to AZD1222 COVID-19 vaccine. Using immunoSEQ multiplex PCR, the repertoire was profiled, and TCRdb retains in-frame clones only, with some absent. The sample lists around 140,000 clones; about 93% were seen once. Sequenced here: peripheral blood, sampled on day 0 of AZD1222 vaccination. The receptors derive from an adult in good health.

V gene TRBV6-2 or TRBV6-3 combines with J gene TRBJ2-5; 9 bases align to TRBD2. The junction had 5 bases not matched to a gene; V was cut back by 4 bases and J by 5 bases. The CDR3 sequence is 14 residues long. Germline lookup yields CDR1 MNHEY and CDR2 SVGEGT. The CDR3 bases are TGTGCCAGCAGTTCTGGCGGGAGGGATGAGACCCAGTACTTC. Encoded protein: CASSSGGRDETQYF.

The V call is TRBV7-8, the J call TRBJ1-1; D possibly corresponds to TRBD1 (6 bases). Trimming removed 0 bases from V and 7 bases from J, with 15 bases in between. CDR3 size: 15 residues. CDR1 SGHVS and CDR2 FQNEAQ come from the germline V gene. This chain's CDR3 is CASSLAGSGALEAFF. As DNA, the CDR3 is TGTGCCAGCAGCTTAGCGGGTTCGGGGGCCCTTGAAGCTTTCTTT.

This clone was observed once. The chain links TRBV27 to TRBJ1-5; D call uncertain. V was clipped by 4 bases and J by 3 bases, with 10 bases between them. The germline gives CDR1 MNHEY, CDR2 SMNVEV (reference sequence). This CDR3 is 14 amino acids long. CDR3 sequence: CASSSRSFNQPQHF. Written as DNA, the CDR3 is TGTGCCAGCAGTTCCCGGTCCTTCAATCAGCCCCAGCATTTT.

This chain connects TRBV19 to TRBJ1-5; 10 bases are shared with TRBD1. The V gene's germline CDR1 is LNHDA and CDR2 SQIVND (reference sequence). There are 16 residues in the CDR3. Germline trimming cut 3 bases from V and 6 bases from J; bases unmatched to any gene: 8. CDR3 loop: CASSIWDRGNTQPQHF. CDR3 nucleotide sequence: TGTGCCAGTAGTATTTGGGACAGGGGTAATACTCAGCCCCAGCATTTT. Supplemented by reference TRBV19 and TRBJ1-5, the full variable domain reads DGGITQSPKYLFRKEGQNVTLSCEQNLNHDAMYWYRQDPGQGLRLIYYSQIVNDFQKGDIAEGYSVSREKKESFPLTVTSAQKNPTAFYLCASSIWDRGNTQPQHFGDGTRLSIL.

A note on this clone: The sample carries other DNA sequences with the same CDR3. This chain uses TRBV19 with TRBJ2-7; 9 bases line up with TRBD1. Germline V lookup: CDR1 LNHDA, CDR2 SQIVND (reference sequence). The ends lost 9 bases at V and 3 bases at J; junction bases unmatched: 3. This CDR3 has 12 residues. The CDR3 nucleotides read TGTGCCAGCCGGGACAGGGACTACGAGCAGTACTTC. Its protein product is CASRDRDYEQYF.

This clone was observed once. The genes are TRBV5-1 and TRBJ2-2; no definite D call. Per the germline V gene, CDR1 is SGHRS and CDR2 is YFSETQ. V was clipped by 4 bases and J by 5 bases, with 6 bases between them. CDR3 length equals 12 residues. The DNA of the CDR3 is TGCGCCAGCAGCCTTAAGACCGGGGAGCTGTTTTTT. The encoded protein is CASSLKTGELFF.

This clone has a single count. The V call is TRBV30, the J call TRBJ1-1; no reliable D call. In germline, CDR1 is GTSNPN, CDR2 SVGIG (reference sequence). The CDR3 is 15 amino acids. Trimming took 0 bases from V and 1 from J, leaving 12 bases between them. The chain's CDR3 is CAWSVRSGSNTEAFF. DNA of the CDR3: TGTGCCTGGAGTGTAAGGTCTGGGTCGAACACTGAAGCTTTCTTT. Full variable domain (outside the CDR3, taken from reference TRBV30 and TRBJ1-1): SQTIHQWPATLVQPVGSPLSLECTVEGTSNPNLYWYRQAAGRGLQLLFYSVGIGQISSEVPQNLSASRPQDRQFILSSKKLLLSDSGFYLCAWSVRSGSNTEAFFGQGTRLTVV.

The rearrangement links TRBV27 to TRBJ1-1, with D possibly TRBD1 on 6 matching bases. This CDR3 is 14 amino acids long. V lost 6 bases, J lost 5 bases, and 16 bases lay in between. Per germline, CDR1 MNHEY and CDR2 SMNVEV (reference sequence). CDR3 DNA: TGTGCCAGCAGGGCGGGGGGCCCTGGAACTGAAGCTTTCTTT. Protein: CASRAGGPGTEAFF.

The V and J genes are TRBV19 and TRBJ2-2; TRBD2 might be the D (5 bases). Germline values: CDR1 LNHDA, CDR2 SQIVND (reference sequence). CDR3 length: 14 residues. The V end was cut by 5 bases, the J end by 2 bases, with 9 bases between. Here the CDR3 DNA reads TGTGCCAGTAGTTCAGCGGCTAACACCGGGGAGCTGTTTTTT. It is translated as CASSSAANTGELFF.

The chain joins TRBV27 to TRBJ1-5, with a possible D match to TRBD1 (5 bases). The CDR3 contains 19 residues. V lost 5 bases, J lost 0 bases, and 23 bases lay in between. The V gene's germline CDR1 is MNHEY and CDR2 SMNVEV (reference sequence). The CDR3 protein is CASSALGGTEDSSNQPQHF. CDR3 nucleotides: TGTGCCAGCAGTGCTCTTGGTGGGACCGAGGATTCTAGCAATCAGCCCCAGCATTTT.

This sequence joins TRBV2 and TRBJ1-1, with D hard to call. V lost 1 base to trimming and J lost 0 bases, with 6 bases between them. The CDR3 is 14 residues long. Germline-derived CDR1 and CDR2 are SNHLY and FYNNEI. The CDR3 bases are TGTGCCAGCAGTGAAGAAGGGATGAACACTGAAGCTTTCTTT. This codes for CASSEEGMNTEAFF.

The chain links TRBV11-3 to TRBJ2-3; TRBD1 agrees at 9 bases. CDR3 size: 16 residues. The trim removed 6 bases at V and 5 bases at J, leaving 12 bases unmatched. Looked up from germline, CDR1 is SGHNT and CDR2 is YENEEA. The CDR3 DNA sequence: TGTGCCAGCAGTCACAGGGACAGGGCGGGTGGAGATACGCAGTATTTT. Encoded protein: CASSHRDRAGGDTQYF. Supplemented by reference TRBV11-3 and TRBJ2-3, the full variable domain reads EAGVVQSPRYKIIEKKQPVAFWCNPISGHNTLYWYLQNLGQGPELLIRYENEEAVDDSQLPKDRFSAERLKGVDSTLKIQPAELGDSAVYLCASSHRDRAGGDTQYFGPGTRLTVL.

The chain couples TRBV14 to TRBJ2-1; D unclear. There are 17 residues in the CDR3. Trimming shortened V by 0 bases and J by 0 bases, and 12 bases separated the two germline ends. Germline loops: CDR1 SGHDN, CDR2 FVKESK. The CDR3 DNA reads TGTGCCAGCAGCCAAGATTATGGGCTCCACTCCTACAATGAGCAGTTCTTC. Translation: CASSQDYGLHSYNEQFF.

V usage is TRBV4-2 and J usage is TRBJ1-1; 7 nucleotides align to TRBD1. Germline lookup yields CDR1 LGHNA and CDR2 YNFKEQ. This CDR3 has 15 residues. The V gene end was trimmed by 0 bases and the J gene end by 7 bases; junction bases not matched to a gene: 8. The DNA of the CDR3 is TGTGCCAGCAGCCAAGAAATCGGACAGGCATTTGAAGCTTTCTTT. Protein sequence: CASSQEIGQAFEAFF.

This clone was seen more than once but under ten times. The CDR3 region is CASSQRGTWTEAFF. The DNA for the CDR3 is TGTGCCAGCAGCCAACGCGGGACATGGACTGAAGCTTTCTTT. The rearrangement uses TRBV7-9 and TRBJ1-1, with D perhaps TRBD1 (6 bases). Germline CDR1 SEHNR, CDR2 FQNEAQ (reference sequence). The CDR3 totals 14 residues. Between the trimmed V and J ends, which lost 5 bases and 5 bases, there was a span of 15 bases.

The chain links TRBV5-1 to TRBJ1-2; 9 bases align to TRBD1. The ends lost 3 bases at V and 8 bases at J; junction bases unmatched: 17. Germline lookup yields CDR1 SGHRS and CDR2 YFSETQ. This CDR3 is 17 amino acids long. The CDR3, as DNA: TGCGCCAGCAGCTCGAACGGGGGACAGGGTGGGCCGTTCGGCTACACCTTC. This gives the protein CASSSNGGQGGPFGYTF.

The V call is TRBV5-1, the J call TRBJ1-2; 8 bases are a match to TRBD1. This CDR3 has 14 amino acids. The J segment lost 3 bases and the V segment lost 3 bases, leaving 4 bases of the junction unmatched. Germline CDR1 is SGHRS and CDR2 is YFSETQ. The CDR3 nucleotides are TGCGCCAGCAGCTCAGGGACAGGCCACTATGGCTACACCTTC. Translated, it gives CASSSGTGHYGYTF.

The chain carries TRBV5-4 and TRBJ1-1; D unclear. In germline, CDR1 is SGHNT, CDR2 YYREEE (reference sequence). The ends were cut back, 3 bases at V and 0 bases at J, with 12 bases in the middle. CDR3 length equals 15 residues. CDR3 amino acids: CASSSRNSVNTEAFF. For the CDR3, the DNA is TGTGCCAGCAGCTCCCGCAACTCGGTGAACACTGAAGCTTTCTTT. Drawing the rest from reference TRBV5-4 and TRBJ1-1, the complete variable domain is ETGVTQSPTHLIKTRGQQVTLRCSSQSGHNTVSWYQQALGQGPQFIFQYYREEENGRGNFPPRFSGLQFPNYSSELNVNALELDDSALYLCASSSRNSVNTEAFFGQGTRLTVV.

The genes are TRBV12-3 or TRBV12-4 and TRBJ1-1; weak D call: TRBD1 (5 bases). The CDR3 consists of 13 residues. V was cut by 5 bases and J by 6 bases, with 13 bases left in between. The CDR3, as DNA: TGTGCCAGCAGTGCCCAGGGAGGCCCTGAAGCTTTCTTT. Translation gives CASSAQGGPEAFF.

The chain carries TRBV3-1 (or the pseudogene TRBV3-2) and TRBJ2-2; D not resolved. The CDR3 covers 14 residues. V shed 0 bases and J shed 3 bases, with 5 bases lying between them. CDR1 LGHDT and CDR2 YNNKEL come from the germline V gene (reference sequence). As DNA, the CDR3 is TGTGCCAGCAGCCAAGATGTTGACACCGGGGAGCTGTTTTTT. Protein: CASSQDVDTGELFF.

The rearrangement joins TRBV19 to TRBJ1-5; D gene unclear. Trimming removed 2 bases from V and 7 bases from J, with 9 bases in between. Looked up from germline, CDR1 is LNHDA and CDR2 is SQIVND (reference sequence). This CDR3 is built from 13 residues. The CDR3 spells CASSIPGRQPQHF. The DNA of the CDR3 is TGTGCCAGTAGTATACCGGGAAGACAGCCCCAGCATTTT.

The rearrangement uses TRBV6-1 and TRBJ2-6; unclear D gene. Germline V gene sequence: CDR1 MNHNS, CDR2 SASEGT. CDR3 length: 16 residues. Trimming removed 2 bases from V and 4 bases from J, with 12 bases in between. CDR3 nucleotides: TGTGCCAGCAGTGAAAGAAGTCGGGCCGGGGCCAACGTCCTGACTTTC. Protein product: CASSERSRAGANVLTF.

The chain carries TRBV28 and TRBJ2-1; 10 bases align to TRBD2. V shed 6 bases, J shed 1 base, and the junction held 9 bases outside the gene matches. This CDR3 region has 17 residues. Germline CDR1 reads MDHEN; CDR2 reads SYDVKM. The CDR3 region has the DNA TGTGCCAGCAGACCCACTAGCGGGGTTACGTCCTACAATGAGCAGTTCTTC. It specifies CASRPTSGVTSYNEQFF.

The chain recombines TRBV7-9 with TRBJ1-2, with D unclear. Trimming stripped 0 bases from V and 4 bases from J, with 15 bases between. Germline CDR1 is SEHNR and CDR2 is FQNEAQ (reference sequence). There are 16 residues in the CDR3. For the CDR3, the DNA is TGTGCCAGCAGCTTAGCGCCCTCCTCAACCACCTATGGCTACACCTTC. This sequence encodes CASSLAPSSTTYGYTF.

DNA for the CDR3: TGTGCCAGCAGCACATATCTCACCGGGGAGCTGTTTTTT. Its protein is CASSTYLTGELFF. The chain links TRBV7-2 to TRBJ2-2; no definite D call. Trimming shortened V by 5 bases and J by 4 bases, and 8 bases separated the two germline ends. The CDR3 length is 13 residues. Per the germline V gene, CDR1 is SGHTA and CDR2 is FQGNSA.

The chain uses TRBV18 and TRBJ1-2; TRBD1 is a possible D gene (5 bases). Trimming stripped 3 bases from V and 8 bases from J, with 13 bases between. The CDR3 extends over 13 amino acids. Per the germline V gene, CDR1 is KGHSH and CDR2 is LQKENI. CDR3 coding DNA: TGTGCCAGCTCACCTCAGGCAGGGCCCGGCTACACCTTC. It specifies CASSPQAGPGYTF.

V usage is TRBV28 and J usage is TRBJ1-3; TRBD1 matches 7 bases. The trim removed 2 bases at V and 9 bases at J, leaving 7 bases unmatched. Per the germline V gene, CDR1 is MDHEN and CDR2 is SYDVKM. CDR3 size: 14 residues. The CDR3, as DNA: TGTGCCAGCAGTTTACCGACAGGGCTAAGCACCATATATTTT. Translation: CASSLPTGLSTIYF.